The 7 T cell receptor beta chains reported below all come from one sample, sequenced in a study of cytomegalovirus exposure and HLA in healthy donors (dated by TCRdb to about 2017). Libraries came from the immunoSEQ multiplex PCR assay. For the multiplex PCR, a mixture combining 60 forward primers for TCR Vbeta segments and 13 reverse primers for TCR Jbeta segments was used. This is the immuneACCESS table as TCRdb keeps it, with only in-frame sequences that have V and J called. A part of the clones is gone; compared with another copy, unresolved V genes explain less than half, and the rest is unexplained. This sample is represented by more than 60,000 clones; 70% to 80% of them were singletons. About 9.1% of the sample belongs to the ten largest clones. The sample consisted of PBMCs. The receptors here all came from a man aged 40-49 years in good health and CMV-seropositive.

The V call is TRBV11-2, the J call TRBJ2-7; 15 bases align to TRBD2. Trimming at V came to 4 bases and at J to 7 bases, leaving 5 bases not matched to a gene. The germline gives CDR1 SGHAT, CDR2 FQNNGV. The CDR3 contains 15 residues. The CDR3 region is CASSWGLAGGGEQYF. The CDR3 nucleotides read TGTGCCAGCAGCTGGGGACTAGCGGGAGGTGGTGAGCAGTACTTC.

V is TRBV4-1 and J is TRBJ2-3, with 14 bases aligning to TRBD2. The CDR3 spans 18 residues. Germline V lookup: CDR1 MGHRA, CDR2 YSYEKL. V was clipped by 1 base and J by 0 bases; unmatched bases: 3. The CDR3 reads CASSQGGTSGGSTDTQYF. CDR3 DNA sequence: TGCGCCAGCAGCCAAGGGGGGACTAGCGGGGGTAGCACAGATACGCAGTATTTT.

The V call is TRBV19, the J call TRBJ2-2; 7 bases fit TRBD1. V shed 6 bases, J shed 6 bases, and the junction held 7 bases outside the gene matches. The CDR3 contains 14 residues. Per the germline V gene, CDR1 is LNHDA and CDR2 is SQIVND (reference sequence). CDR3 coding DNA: TGTGCCAGTAGGCAAGAGGGGGCGTCCGGGGAGCTGTTTTTT. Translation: CASRQEGASGELFF. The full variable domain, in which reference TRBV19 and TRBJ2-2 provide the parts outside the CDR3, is DGGITQSPKYLFRKEGQNVTLSCEQNLNHDAMYWYRQDPGQGLRLIYYSQIVNDFQKGDIAEGYSVSREKKESFPLTVTSAQKNPTAFYLCASRQEGASGELFFGEGSRLTVL.

CDR3 sequence reads: CASSLSTENQPQHF. The CDR3 DNA sequence: TGTGCCAGCAGCTTATCGACAGAAAATCAGCCCCAGCATTTT. The gene calls are TRBV7-2 and TRBJ1-5, with a tentative D call TRBD1 (5 bases). V was pared by 2 bases and J by 4 bases, with 9 bases between. Germline lookup yields CDR1 SGHTA and CDR2 FQGNSA. The CDR3 length is 14 residues.

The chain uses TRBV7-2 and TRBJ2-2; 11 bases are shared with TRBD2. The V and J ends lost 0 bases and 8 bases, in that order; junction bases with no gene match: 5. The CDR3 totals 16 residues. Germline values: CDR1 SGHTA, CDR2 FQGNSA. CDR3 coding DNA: TGTGCCAGCAGCTTAGCTCTAGCGGGGGGTAGTGGGGAGCTGTTTTTT. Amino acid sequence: CASSLALAGGSGELFF.

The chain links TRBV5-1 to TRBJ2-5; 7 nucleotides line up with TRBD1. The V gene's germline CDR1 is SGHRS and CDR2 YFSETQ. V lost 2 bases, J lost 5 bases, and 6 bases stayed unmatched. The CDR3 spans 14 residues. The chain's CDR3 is CASSLGKGAETQYF. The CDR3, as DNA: TGCGCCAGCAGCTTAGGAAAGGGGGCGGAGACCCAGTACTTC.

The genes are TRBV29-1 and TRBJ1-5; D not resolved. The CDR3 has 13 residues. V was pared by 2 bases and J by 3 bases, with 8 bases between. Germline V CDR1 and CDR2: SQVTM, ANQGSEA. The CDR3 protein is CSVEIEINQPQHF. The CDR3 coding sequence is TGCAGCGTTGAAATAGAAATCAATCAGCCCCAGCATTTT.